These 4 T cell receptor beta chains came from one sample sequenced in a study of OX40 agonist ivuxolimab in advanced cancers. TCRdb keeps only in-frame clones here, not all; method: immunoSEQ multiplex PCR. This repertoire shows fewer than 65,000 clones, 75% to 90% found once; its top ten account for 1.3% to 1.5%. Sample: CD4+ or CD8+ T cells sorted from blood, taken in a trial of the OX40 agonist ivuxolimab. The receptors were gathered from an adult with an advanced solid tumor such as melanoma, head and neck, liver or kidney cancer.

The chain carries TRBV6-4 and TRBJ2-3; the D gene is possibly TRBD2 (5 bases). V lost 7 bases and J 1 base, leaving 12 bases between the germline ends. Germline V lookup: CDR1 MRHNA, CDR2 SNTAGT. The CDR3 is 14 amino acids. The CDR3 sequence is CASKEDFRTDTQYF. For the CDR3, the DNA is TGTGCCAGCAAGGAGGACTTCCGCACAGATACGCAGTATTTT.

The V gene is TRBV9, the J gene TRBJ1-4; no clear D. The CDR3 spans 15 residues. Trimming took 3 bases from V and 4 from J, leaving 13 bases between them. The germline V gene has CDR1 SGDLS and CDR2 YYNGEE. The CDR3 nucleotides are TGTGCCAGCAGCGGCCCGACCGGGATTAATGAAAAACTGTTTTTT. This sequence encodes CASSGPTGINEKLFF.

The chain has TRBV7-2 and TRBJ1-2; perhaps TRBD1 as D (5 bases). The V and J ends lost 2 bases and 4 bases respectively, with 17 bases between them. Germline assignment: CDR1 SGHTA and CDR2 FQGNSA. CDR3 length: 16 residues. CDR3 coding DNA: TGTGCCAGCAGCTTATCAGGGCAGGGTACTCTCTATGGCTACACCTTC. Translation: CASSLSGQGTLYGYTF.

This clone was found a few times. The chain combines TRBV19 with TRBJ1-5; a weak D match, TRBD1 (6 bases). Germline V lookup: CDR1 LNHDA, CDR2 SQIVND (reference sequence). V was shortened by 3 bases and J by 7 bases, with 16 bases between the two germline ends. CDR3 length: 15 amino acids. This CDR3 is CASSIQGPSGQPQHF. The CDR3 DNA sequence: TGTGCCAGTAGTATCCAGGGGCCCTCCGGACAGCCCCAGCATTTT. Drawing the rest from reference TRBV19 and TRBJ1-5, the complete variable domain is DGGITQSPKYLFRKEGQNVTLSCEQNLNHDAMYWYRQDPGQGLRLIYYSQIVNDFQKGDIAEGYSVSREKKESFPLTVTSAQKNPTAFYLCASSIQGPSGQPQHFGDGTRLSIL.